This TCR beta chain is drawn from a study of CD8 T cells in Susac syndrome. On this clonotype itself: Its antigen is unidentified.

In germline, CDR1 is SGDLS, CDR2 YYNGEE. Trimming removed 3 bases from V and 4 bases from J, with 16 bases in between. This CDR3 has 15 amino acids. Reverse transcription of 0.5 to 1 ug RNA was carried out with random hexamers. The CDR3 of TCR beta was amplified by immunoSEQ multiplex PCR across 54 Vbeta and 13 Jbeta. TCRdb processed the immunoSEQ multiplex PCR reads anew with MiXCR; each CDR3 protein has one entry. The sample carries 70,000 to 85,000 distinct CDR3 sequences, 95% to 96% recorded once. Study-level results: Total CD8+ repertoires held 15 to 20 Susac-specific public clones, while CD8+ TEMRA repertoires held about five.

This sequence originates from a human donor with Susac syndrome. The gene calls are TRBV9 and TRBJ1-2, with a possible D match to TRBD1 (5 bases). Sequencing input: CD8+ T cells from PBMCs. CDR3 nucleotides: TGTGCCAGCAGCGATCTTACACAGGAACCCTATGGCTACACCTTC. Its translation is CASSDLTQEPYGYTF. The full variable domain, completed using reference TRBV9 and TRBJ1-2, is DSGVTQTPKHLITATGQRVTLRCSPRSGDLSVYWYQQSLDQGLQFLIQYYNGEERAKGNILERFSAQQFPDLHSELNLSSLELGDSALYFCASSDLTQEPYGYTFGSGTRLTVV.